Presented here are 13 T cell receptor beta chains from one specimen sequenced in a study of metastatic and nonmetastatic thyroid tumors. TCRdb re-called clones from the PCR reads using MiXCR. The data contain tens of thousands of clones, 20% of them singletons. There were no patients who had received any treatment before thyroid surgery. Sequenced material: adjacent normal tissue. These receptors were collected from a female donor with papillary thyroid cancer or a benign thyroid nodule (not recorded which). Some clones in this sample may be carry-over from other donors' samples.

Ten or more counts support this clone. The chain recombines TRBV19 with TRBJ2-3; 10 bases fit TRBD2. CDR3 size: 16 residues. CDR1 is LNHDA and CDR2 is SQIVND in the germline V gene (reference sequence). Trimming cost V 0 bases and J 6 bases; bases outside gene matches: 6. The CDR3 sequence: CASSIDGTSASDTQYF. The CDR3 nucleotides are TGTGCCAGTAGTATAGATGGGACTAGCGCAAGTGATACGCAGTATTTT. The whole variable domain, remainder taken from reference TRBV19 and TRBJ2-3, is DGGITQSPKYLFRKEGQNVTLSCEQNLNHDAMYWYRQDPGQGLRLIYYSQIVNDFQKGDIAEGYSVSREKKESFPLTVTSAQKNPTAFYLCASSIDGTSASDTQYFGPGTRLTVL.

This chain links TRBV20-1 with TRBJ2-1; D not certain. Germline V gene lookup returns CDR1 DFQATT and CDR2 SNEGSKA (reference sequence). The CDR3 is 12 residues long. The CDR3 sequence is CSAVHTDNEQFF. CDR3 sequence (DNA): TGCAGCGCCGTCCACACAGACAATGAGCAGTTCTTC.

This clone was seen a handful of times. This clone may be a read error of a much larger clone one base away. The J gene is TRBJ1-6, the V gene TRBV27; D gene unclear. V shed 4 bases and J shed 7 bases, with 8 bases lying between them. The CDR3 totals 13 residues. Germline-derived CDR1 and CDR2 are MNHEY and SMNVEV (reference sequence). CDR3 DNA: TGTGCCAGCAGTTCTGAAGGGAATTCACCCCTCCACTTT. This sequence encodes CASSSEGNSPLHF.

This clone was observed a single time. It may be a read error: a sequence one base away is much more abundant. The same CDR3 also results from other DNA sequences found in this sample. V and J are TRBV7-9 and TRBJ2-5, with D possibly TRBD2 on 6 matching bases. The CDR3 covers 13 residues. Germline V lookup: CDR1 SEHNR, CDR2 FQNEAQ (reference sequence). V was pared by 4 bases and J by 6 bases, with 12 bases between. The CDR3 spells CASSSRELKTQYF. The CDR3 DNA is TGTGCCAGCAGCTCACGGGAGTTAAAGACCCAGTACTTC.

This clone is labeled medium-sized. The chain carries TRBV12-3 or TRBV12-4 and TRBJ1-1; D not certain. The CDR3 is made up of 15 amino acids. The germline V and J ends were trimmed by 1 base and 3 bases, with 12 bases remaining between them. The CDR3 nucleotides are TGTGCCAGCAGTTTAGTCCCGTTTTTGGACACTGAAGCTTTCTTT. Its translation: CASSLVPFLDTEAFF.

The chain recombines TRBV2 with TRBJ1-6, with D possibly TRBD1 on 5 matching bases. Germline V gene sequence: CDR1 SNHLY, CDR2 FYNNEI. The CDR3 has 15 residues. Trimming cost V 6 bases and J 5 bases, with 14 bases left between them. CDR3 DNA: TGTGCCAGCAGAGAGGGGCATTTCCATAATTCACCCCTCCACTTT. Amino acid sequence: CASREGHFHNSPLHF.

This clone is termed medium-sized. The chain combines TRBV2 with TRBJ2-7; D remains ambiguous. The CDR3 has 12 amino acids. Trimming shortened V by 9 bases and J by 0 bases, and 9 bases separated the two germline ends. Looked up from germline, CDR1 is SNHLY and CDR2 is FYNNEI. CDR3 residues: CARRRLSYEQYF. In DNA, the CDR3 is TGTGCCAGGAGACGCCTCTCCTACGAGCAGTACTTC. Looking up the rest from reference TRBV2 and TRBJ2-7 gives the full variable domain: EPEVTQTPSHQVTQMGQEVILRCVPISNHLYFYWYRQILGQKVEFLVSFYNNEISEKSEIFDDQFSVERPDGSNFTLKIRSTKLEDSAMYFCARRRLSYEQYFGPGTRLTVT.

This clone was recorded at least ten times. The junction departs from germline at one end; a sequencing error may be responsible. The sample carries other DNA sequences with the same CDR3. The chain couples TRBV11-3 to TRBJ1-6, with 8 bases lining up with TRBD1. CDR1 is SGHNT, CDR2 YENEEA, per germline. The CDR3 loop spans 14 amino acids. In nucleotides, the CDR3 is TGCGCCAGCAGCGGGGACAGGACTAATTCACCCCTCCACTTT. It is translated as CASSGDRTNSPLHF. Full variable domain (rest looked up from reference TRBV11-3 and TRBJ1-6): EAGVVQSPRYKIIEKKQPVAFWCNPISGHNTLYWYLQNLGQGPELLIRYENEEAVDDSQLPKDRFSAERLKGVDSTLKIQPAELGDSAVYLCASSGDRTNSPLHFGNGTRLTVT.

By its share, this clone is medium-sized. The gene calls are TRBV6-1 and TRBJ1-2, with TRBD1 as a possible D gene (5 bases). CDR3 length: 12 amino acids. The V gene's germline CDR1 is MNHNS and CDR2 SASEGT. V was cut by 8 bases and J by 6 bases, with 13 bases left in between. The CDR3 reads CASSSDTDGYTF. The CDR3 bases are TGTGCCAGCTCTTCGGACACTGATGGCTACACCTTC.

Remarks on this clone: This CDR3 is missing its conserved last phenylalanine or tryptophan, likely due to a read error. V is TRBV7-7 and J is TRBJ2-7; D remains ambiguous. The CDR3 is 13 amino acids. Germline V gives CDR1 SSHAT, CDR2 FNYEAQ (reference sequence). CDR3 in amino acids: CASSLERQNEQYS. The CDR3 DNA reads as TGTGCTAGCAGCTTAGAACGGCAAAACGAGCAGTACTCC.

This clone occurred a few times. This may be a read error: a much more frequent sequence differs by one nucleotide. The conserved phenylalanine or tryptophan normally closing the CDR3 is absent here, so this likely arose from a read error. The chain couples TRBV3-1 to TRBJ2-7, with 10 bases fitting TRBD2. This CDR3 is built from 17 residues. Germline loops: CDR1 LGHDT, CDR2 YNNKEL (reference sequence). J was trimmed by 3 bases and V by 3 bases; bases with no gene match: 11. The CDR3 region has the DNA TGTGCCAGCAGCCACCGATCCCGTTTAGCGGGAGGCTACGAGCAGTACTCC. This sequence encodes CASSHRSRLAGGYEQYS.

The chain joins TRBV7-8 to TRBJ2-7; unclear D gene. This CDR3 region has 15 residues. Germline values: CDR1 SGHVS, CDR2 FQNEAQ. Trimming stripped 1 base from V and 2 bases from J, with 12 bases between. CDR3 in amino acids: CASSLGAGIAYEQYF. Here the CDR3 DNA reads TGTGCCAGCAGCTTAGGGGCAGGAATAGCCTACGAGCAGTACTTC.

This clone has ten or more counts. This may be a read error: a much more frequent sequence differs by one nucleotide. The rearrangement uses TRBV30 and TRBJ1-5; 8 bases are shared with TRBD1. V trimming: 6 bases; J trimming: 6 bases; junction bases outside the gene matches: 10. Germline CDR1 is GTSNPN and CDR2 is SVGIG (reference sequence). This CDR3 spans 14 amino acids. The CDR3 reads CACGGQGVSQPQHF. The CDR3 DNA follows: TGTGCCTGTGGTGGACAGGGAGTTAGTCAGCCCCAGCATTTT.